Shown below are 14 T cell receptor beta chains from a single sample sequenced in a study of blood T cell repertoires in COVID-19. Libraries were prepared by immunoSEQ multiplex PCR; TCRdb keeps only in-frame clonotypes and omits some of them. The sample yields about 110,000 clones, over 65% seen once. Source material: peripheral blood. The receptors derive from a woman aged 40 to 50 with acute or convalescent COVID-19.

This CDR3 reads CASSQERRGGDTQYF. The DNA of the CDR3 is TGTGCCAGCAGCCAAGAGAGGCGGGGGGGCGATACGCAGTATTTT. The chain links TRBV3-1 (or the pseudogene TRBV3-2) to TRBJ2-3, with 9 bases that match TRBD2. The CDR3 spans 15 residues. The germline gives CDR1 LGHDT, CDR2 YNNKEL (reference sequence). After removal of 0 bases from V and 6 bases from J, the junction contained 4 bases not matched to a gene.

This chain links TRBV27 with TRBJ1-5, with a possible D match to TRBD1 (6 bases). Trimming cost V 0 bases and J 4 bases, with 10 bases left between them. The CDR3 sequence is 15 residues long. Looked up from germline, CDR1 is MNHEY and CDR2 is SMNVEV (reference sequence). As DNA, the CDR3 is TGTGCCAGCAGTTTATCAGGGGGTCTGAATCAGCCCCAGCATTTT. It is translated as CASSLSGGLNQPQHF.

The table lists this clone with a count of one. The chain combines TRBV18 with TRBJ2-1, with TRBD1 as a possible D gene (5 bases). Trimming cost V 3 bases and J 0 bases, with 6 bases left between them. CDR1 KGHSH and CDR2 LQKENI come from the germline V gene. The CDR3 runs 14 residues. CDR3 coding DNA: TGTGCCAGCTCACCTACAGGCTCCTACAATGAGCAGTTCTTC. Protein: CASSPTGSYNEQFF.

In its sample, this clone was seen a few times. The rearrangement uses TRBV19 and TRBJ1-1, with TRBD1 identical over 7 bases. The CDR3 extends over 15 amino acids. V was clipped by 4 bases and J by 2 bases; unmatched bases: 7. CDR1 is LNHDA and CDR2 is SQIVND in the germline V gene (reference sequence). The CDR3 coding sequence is TGTGCCAGTAGTACCCTCGGGACAGCCAACACTGAAGCTTTCTTT. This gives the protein CASSTLGTANTEAFF. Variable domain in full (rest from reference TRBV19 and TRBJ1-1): DGGITQSPKYLFRKEGQNVTLSCEQNLNHDAMYWYRQDPGQGLRLIYYSQIVNDFQKGDIAEGYSVSREKKESFPLTVTSAQKNPTAFYLCASSTLGTANTEAFFGQGTRLTVV.

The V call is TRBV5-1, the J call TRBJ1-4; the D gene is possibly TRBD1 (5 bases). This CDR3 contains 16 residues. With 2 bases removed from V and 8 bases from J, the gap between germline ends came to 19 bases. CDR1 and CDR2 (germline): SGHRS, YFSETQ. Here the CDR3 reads CASSLGLGGEGEKLFF. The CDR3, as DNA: TGCGCCAGCAGCTTAGGCCTGGGGGGAGAAGGGGAAAAACTGTTTTTT.

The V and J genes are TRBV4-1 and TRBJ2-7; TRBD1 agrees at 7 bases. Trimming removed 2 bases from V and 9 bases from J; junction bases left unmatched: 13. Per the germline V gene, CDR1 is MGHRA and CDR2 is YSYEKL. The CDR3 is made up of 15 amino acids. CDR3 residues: CASSQQTGPYLGQYF. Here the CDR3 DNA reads TGCGCCAGCAGCCAACAGACAGGGCCATACTTAGGGCAGTACTTC.

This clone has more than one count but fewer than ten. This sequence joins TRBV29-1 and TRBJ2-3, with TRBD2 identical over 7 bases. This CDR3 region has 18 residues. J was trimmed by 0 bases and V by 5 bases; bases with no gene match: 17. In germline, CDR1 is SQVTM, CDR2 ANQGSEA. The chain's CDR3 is CSVLYPHRDYFSTDTQYF. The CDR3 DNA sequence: TGCAGCGTTCTGTACCCTCACCGGGACTACTTCAGCACAGATACGCAGTATTTT.

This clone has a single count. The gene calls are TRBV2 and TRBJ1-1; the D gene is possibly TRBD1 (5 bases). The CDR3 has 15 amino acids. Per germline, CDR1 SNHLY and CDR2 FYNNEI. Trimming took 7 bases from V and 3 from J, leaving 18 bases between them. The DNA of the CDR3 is TGTGCCAGCAAGTTCGCCGGGACTTCAGACACTGAAGCTTTCTTT. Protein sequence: CASKFAGTSDTEAFF.

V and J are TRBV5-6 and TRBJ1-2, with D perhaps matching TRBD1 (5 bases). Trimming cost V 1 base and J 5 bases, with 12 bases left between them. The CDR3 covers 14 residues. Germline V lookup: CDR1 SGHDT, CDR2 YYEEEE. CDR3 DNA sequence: TGTGCCAGCAGCTTGATAGGAGGGGATTATGGCTACACCTTC. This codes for CASSLIGGDYGYTF.

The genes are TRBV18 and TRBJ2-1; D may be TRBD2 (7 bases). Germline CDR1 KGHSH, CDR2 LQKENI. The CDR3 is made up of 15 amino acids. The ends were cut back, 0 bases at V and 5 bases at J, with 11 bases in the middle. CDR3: CASSPPTGGHNEQFF. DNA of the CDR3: TGTGCCAGCTCACCACCTACGGGGGGCCACAATGAGCAGTTCTTC.

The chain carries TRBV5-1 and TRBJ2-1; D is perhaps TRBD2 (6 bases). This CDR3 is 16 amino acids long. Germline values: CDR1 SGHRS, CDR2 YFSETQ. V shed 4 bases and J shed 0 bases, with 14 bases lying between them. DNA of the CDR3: TGCGCCAGCAGCCCCATCGACGGGAGCTCCTACAATGAGCAGTTCTTC. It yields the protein CASSPIDGSSYNEQFF.

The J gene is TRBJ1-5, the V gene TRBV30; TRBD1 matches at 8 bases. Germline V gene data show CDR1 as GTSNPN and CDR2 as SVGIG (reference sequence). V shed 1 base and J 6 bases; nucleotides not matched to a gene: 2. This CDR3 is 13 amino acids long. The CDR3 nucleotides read TGTGCCTGGAGTGGGACAGGGTTTCAGCCCCAGCATTTT. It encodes CAWSGTGFQPQHF.

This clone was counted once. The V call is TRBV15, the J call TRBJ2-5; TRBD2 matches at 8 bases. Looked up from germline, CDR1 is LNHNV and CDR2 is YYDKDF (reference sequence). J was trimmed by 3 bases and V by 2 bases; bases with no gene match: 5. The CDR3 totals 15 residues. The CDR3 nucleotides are TGTGCCACCAGCAGATCCCGGGGGGGGGAAGAGACCCAGTACTTC. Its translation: CATSRSRGGEETQYF.

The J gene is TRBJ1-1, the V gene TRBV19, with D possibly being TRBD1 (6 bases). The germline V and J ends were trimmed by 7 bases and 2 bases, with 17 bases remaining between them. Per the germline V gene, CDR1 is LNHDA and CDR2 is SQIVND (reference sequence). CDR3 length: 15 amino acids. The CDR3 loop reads CASKEQGGGNTEAFF. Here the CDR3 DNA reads TGTGCCAGTAAAGAACAGGGTGGGGGAAACACTGAAGCTTTCTTT.